The clone carrying this T cell receptor (beta chain) was observed a few times. The data belong to a study of blood T cells in healthy people across ages. The wider study: Through template switching, about one barcoded beta molecule was captured per two T cells, as measured in model experiments.

Next came a second PCR, run for about 7 to 12 cycles, which used a sample-barcoded 5' primer along with a J-beta primer mix. TCRdb recomputed calls from the 5' RACE reads with MiXCR, one row per CDR3 protein. The sample has approximately 1.5 million distinct CDR3 sequences, 34% seen once; the top ten hold over 9%. V shed 4 bases, J shed 6 bases, and the junction held 7 bases outside the gene matches. Germline CDR1 reads SEHNR; CDR2 reads FQNEAQ (reference sequence). The CDR3 has 14 amino acids. The chain carries TRBV7-9 and TRBJ1-2; 8 bases agree with TRBD1. Source material: blood. The source is a woman aged 25 to 39 in good health. The CDR3 DNA follows: TGTGCCAGCAGCTCGACAGGGGAGAGGGATGGCTACACCTTC. Its translation is CASSSTGERDGYTF. Full variable domain (outside the CDR3, taken from reference TRBV7-9 and TRBJ1-2): DTGVSQNPRHKITKRGQNVTFRCDPISEHNRLYWYRQTLGQGPEFLTYFQNEAQLEKSRLLSDRFSAERPKGSFSTLEIQRTEQGDSAMYLCASSSTGERDGYTFGSGTRLTVV.